Listed here is a single T cell receptor (beta chain). The target antigen is unknown. These data come from a study of T cells in localized non-small cell lung cancer. The study, taken as a whole, reports: Sequencing, confined to only one tumor region, leaves heterogeneity possible. Blood T cell density predicted longer survival; adjacent-lung clonality, shorter. A median around 57 of the top 100 tumor clones appeared in adjacent lung.

J was trimmed by 1 base and V by 5 bases; bases with no gene match: 7. From germline, CDR1 is MNHEY and CDR2 SMNVEV (reference sequence). This CDR3 contains 16 residues. Sequencing used immunoSEQ multiplex PCR; TCRdb keeps in-frame clones, though not all of them. The profile shows more than 15,000 clones, 89% of them singletons. The sample consisted of peripheral blood, taken before any cancer treatment. The TCR comes from a female donor of 60 years or more with stage III squamous cell lung carcinoma. The chain links TRBV27 to TRBJ2-2; TRBD1 aligns across 7 bases. In nucleotides, the CDR3 is TGTGCCAGCAGTAGACGACAGGGAGTGAACACCGGGGAGCTGTTTTTT. Amino acids: CASSRRQGVNTGELFF.